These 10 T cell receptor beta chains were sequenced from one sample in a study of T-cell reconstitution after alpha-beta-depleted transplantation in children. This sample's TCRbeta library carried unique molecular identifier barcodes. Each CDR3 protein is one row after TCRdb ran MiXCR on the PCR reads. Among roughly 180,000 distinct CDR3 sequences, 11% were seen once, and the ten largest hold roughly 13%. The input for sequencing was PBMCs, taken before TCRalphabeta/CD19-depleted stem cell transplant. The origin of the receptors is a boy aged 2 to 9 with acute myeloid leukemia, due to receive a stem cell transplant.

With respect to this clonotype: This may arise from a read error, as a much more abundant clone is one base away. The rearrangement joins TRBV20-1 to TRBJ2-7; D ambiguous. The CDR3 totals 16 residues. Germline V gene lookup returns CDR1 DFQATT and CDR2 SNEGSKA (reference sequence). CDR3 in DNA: TGCTGTGCTAGTGCCCCCGGGCCACCGATTACCTACGAGCAGTACTTC. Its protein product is CCASAPGPPITYEQYF.

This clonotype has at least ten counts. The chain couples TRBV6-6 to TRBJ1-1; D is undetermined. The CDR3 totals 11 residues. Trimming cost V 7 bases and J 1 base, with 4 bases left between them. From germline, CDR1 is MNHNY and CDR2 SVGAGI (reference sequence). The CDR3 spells CASTGNTEAFF. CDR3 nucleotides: TGTGCCAGCACAGGGAACACTGAAGCTTTCTTT.

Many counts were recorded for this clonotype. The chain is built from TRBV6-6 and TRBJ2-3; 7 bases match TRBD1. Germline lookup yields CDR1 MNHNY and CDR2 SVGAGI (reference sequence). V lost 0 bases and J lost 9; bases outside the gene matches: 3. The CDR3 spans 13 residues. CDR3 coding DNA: TGTGCCAGCAGTTACTCGACAGGGATGACGCAGTATTTT. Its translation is CASSYSTGMTQYF.

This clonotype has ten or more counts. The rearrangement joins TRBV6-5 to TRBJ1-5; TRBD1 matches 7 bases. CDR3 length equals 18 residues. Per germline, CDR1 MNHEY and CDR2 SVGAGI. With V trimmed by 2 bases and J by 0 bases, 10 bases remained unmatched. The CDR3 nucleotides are TGTGCCAGCAGTTACCCGGGAGGGGGCGAAGGTAGCAATCAGCCCCAGCATTTT. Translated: CASSYPGGGEGSNQPQHF.

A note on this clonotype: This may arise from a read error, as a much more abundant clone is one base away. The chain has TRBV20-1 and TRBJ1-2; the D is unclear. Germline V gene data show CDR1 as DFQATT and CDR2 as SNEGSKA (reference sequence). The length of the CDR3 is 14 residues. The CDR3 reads CSARDTTSNYGDTF. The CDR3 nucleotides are TGCAGTGCTAGAGATACGACAAGCAACTATGGCGACACCTTC.

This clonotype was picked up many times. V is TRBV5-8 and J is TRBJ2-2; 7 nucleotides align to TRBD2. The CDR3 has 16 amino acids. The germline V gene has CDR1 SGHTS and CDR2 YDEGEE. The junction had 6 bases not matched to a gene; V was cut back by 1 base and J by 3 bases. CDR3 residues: CASSLHWDYHTGELFF. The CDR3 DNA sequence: TGTGCCAGCAGCTTGCATTGGGACTATCACACCGGGGAGCTGTTTTTT. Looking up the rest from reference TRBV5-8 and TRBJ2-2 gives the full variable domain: EAGVTQSPTHLIKTRGQQATLRCSPISGHTSVYWYQQALGLGLQFLLWYDEGEERNRGNFPPRFSGRQFPNYSSELNVNALELEDSALYLCASSLHWDYHTGELFFGEGSRLTVL.

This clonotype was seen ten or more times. DNA of the CDR3: TGTGCCAGCAGTTTATCGGGGGTCGAGCAGTACTTC. The encoded protein is CASSLSGVEQYF. This chain links TRBV27 with TRBJ2-7; D could derive from TRBD1 or TRBD2 (5 bases each). The germline V and J ends were trimmed by 0 bases and 6 bases, with 6 bases remaining between them. The CDR3 covers 12 residues. Germline assignment: CDR1 MNHEY and CDR2 SMNVEV (reference sequence).

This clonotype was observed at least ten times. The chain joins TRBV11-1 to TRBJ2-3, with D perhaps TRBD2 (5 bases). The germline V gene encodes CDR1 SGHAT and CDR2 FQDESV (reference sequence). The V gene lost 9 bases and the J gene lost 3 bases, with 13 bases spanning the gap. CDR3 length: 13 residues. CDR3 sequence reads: CASRGRSTDTQYF. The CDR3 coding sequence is TGTGCCAGTCGAGGGAGAAGTACAGATACGCAGTATTTT. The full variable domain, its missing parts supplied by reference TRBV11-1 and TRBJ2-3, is EAEVAQSPRYKITEKSQAVAFWCDPISGHATLYWYRQILGQGPELLVQFQDESVVDDSQLPKDRFSAERLKGVDSTLKIQPAELGDSAMYLCASRGRSTDTQYFGPGTRLTVL.

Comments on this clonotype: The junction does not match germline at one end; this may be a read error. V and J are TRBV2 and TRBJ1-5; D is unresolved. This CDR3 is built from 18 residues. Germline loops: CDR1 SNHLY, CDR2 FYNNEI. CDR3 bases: TGTGCCTGCAGCCGGGATAGGGAGGATGTATGGGACAATCAGCCCCAGCATTTT. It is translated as CACSRDREDVWDNQPQHF. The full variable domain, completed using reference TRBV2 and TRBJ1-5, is EPEVTQTPSHQVTQMGQEVILRCVPISNHLYFYWYRQILGQKVEFLVSFYNNEISEKSEIFDDQFSVERPDGSNFTLKIRSTKLEDSAMYFCACSRDREDVWDNQPQHFGDGTRLSIL.

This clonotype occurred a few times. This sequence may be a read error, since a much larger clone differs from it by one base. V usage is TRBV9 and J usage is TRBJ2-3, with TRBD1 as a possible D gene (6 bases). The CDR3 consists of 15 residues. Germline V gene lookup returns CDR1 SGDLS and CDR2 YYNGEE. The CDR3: CANSRMGARTDTQYF. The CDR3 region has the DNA TGTGCCAACAGCCGGATGGGGGCCCGCACAGATACGCAGTATTTT.